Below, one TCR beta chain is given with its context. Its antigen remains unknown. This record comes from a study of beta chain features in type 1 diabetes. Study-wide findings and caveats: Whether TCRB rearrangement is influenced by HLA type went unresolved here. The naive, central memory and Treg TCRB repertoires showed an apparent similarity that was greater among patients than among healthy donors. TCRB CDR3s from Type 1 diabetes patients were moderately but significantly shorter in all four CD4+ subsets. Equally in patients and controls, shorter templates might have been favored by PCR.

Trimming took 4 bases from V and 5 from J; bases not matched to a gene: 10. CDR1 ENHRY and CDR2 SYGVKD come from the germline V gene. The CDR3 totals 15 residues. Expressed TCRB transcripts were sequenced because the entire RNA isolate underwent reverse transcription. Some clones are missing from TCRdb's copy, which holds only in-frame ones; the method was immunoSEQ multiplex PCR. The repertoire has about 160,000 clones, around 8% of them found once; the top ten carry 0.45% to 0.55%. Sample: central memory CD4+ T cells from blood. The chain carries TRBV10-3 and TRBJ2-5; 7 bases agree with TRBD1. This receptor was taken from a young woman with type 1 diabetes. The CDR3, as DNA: TGTGCCATCAGTGTGGGACAGAAGCAAGTGGAGACCCAGTACTTC. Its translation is CAISVGQKQVETQYF.